One TCR beta chain is described in this entry. What antigen it recognizes has not been identified. Base qualities were left out, and no much larger clone turns up one base away. This entry belongs to a study of OX40 agonist ivuxolimab in advanced cancers. Background on the whole study: Ivuxolimab was an agonistic, fully human IgG2 monoclonal antibody directed against OX40 (CD134), a costimulatory receptor. Intravenous ivuxolimab was administered to patients every 2 weeks at six dose levels: 0.01, 0.1, 0.3, 1.5, 3 and 10 mg/kg. Of the roughly 50 dose-escalation patients, hepatocellular carcinoma was present in around 20, melanoma in approximately 15, renal cell carcinoma in 9 and head and neck cancer in 9. In the dose-escalation cohort, 82.7% of patients were male, and the mean age was around 60 years, with a range of roughly 23 to 85. Prior anti-PD-1, anti-PD-L1 or anti-CTLA-4 therapy was permitted, and 30% to 45% of dose-escalation patients had received checkpoint inhibitors. Partial responses occurred in three dose-escalation patients: two with cutaneous melanoma and one with hepatocellular carcinoma. Peripheral TCRbeta sequencing aimed to test whether ivuxolimab altered TCR sequence diversity and caused clonal T-cell expansion. The paper reports the monotherapy dose-escalation portion (N of about 47 patients) of the phase I ivuxolimab trial.

For sequencing of the TCRbeta CDR3 region, genomic DNA was extracted from the sorted cells. TCRbeta CDR3 regions were sequenced using the immunoSEQ Assay. Held by TCRdb, this immuneACCESS table contains in-frame sequences only and omits some clones. Under half of the omission traces to an unresolved V gene where checked; the cause of the rest is unknown. The sample records more than 85,000 clones, just over 90% of which are singletons. Together, the top ten hold about 0.29% of the sample. Summary of the overall study and its limitations: On average, CD8+ T cells showed more expanded clones than CD4+ T cells after ivuxolimab. Antigen specificity was not determined for the clonally expanded peripheral T cells. Low levels of normalized T-cell clonal expansion were also seen in some nonresponding patients. In the 0.1-3.0 mg/kg groups, partial responders had among the lowest normalized peripheral clonal expansion, particularly in CD8+ T cells. At doses from 0.1 to 3.0 mg/kg, clonal expansion was seen in both CD4+ and CD8+ blood T cells between baseline and week 6.

Patients with autoimmune disease history or receiving systemic immunosuppression were excluded from the trial. Peripheral blood for TCR sequencing was collected from all dose cohorts at baseline, on cycle 4 day 1, and on cycle 7 day 1. The samples were taken from a phase I, first-in-human, multicenter, open-label dose-escalation trial of ivuxolimab. Adults with locally advanced or metastatic head and neck squamous cell, hepatocellular, melanoma or renal cell carcinoma were enrolled in the trial. Before TCR sequencing, CD4+ T cells and CD8+ T cells from peripheral blood were sorted into separate populations. Sequenced here: CD4+ or CD8+ T cells sorted from blood, sampled in a trial of the OX40 agonist ivuxolimab. This TCR came from an adult with an advanced solid tumor such as melanoma, head and neck, liver or kidney cancer.

The CDR3 sequence is CASRYSNQPQHF. The DNA is TGTGCCAGCAGGTATAGCAATCAGCCCCAGCATTTT. The chain is made from TRBV28 and TRBJ1-5; no confident D gene assignment can be made. Relative to germline, V is 6 bases shorter and J is 0 bases shorter, with 3 bases between their ends. Reading the germline V gene gives CDR1 MDHEN and CDR2 SYDVKM. The CDR3 runs 12 residues from the cysteine to the phenylalanine. Here the CDR3 DNA is all that survives: 36 bases in frame from base 1.